The 10 T cell receptor beta chains given below trace back to one sample, sequenced in a study of blood T cell repertoires in COVID-19. Sequencing was performed with immunoSEQ multiplex PCR; in TCRdb, only in-frame clones are kept and a portion is missing. The repertoire has 350,000 or so clones, roughly nine tenths of them found once; the top ten carry roughly 3.9%. The sample was peripheral blood. These receptor sequences come from a woman aged 55-69 years with COVID-19, enrolled during active disease.

The chain employs TRBV2 and TRBJ1-1; 8 nucleotides match TRBD1. CDR1 SNHLY and CDR2 FYNNEI come from the germline V gene. The V gene end was trimmed by 9 bases and the J gene end by 1 base; junction bases not matched to a gene: 4. The CDR3 runs to 13 residues. The CDR3 DNA follows: TGTGCCAGTAGACAGGGGTGGAACACTGAAGCTTTCTTT. Amino acids: CASRQGWNTEAFF.

This clone was found a few times. The V gene is TRBV7-9, the J gene TRBJ2-6; 8 nucleotides agree with TRBD1. The CDR3 has 16 residues. CDR1 and CDR2 from the germline V gene are SEHNR and FQNEAQ (reference sequence). The V gene end was trimmed by 4 bases and the J gene end by 8 bases; junction bases not matched to a gene: 10. The CDR3: CASSWGQGAMSNVLTF. Written as DNA, the CDR3 is TGTGCCAGCAGCTGGGGGCAGGGGGCAATGTCCAACGTCCTGACTTTC.

The chain combines TRBV11-2 with TRBJ2-4; unclear D gene. In germline, CDR1 is SGHAT, CDR2 FQNNGV. V was shortened by 8 bases and J by 0 bases, with 8 bases between the two germline ends. The CDR3 runs 13 residues. CDR3 bases: TGTGCCAGCCGACTGGGAGCCAAAAACATTCAGTACTTC. Amino acid sequence: CASRLGAKNIQYF.

The chain carries TRBV6-5 and TRBJ1-2; 10 bases fit TRBD1. Germline CDR1 MNHEY, CDR2 SVGAGI. The CDR3 has 14 amino acids. V shed 10 bases, J shed 0 bases, and the junction held 5 bases outside the gene matches. Here the CDR3 DNA reads TGTGCCACCCTGACAGGGGGCACTAACTATGGCTACACCTTC. Translating it yields CATLTGGTNYGYTF.

V is TRBV9 and J is TRBJ2-7; 8 bases fit TRBD1. Germline values: CDR1 SGDLS, CDR2 YYNGEE. The ends lost 2 bases at V and 6 bases at J; junction bases unmatched: 7. This CDR3 is 14 amino acids long. The CDR3: CASSVGQGRGEQYF. CDR3 in DNA: TGTGCCAGCAGCGTCGGACAGGGAAGAGGCGAGCAGTACTTC.

The CDR3 here is CASRTTSVVPYEQYF. CDR3 DNA sequence: TGTGCCAGTAGGACGACTAGCGTTGTTCCCTACGAGCAGTACTTC. This chain joins TRBV19 and TRBJ2-7; TRBD2 matches at 8 bases. Trimming at V came to 6 bases and at J to 2 bases, leaving 9 bases not matched to a gene. Germline values: CDR1 LNHDA, CDR2 SQIVND (reference sequence). The CDR3 contains 15 residues. Complete variable domain (other parts from reference TRBV19 and TRBJ2-7): DGGITQSPKYLFRKEGQNVTLSCEQNLNHDAMYWYRQDPGQGLRLIYYSQIVNDFQKGDIAEGYSVSREKKESFPLTVTSAQKNPTAFYLCASRTTSVVPYEQYFGPGTRLTVT.

V and J are TRBV27 and TRBJ2-2; D is unclear. Deletions cut 3 bases from V and 5 bases from J, with 13 bases between. The CDR3 sequence is 15 residues long. Germline V gene data show CDR1 as MNHEY and CDR2 as SMNVEV (reference sequence). CDR3 bases: TGTGCCAGCAGTTTCAGGCGTACTCGTACCGGGGAGCTGTTTTTT. Residues: CASSFRRTRTGELFF.

The rearrangement uses TRBV2 and TRBJ1-2; TRBD1 matches at 7 bases. Germline CDR1 is SNHLY and CDR2 is FYNNEI. CDR3 length equals 11 residues. The CDR3, as DNA: TGTGCAGGACAGGCCTTTGGTGGCTACACCTTC. As protein: CAGQAFGGYTF.

The chain joins TRBV7-3 to TRBJ2-7; 7 nucleotides match TRBD1. The V gene end was trimmed by 0 bases and the J gene end by 0 bases; junction bases not matched to a gene: 2. Germline CDR1 SGHTA, CDR2 FQGTGA. The CDR3 runs to 15 residues. CDR3 protein: CASSLTRDSSYEQYF. The CDR3 DNA reads TGTGCCAGCAGCTTAACCCGGGACAGCTCCTACGAGCAGTACTTC.

This clone was recorded once. The chain combines TRBV7-2 with TRBJ1-5; D may be TRBD1 (5 bases). Germline V CDR1 and CDR2: SGHTA, FQGNSA. V was shortened by 5 bases and J by 2 bases, with 16 bases between the two germline ends. The CDR3 extends over 16 amino acids. In DNA form, the CDR3 reads TGTGCCAGCAGCAAAAGGGGACTATCGGGCAATCAGCCCCAGCATTTT. It codes for CASSKRGLSGNQPQHF.